The rows below give T cell receptor beta chains drawn from one sample of a study of OX40 agonist ivuxolimab in advanced cancers. The data were produced by immunoSEQ multiplex PCR, yet TCRdb's version contains in-frame clones alone and is incomplete. Here the sample spans 65,000 to 80,000 clones, roughly four fifths being singletons. Sequenced material: CD4+ or CD8+ T cells sorted from blood, taken in a trial of the OX40 agonist ivuxolimab. Receptors originate from an adult with an advanced solid tumor such as melanoma, head and neck, liver or kidney cancer. Both conserved end residues are part of each CDR3. The D gene is left open where the match is weak. Size tells how often a clone was seen (once, few, many) or the class of an expanded clone, and some rows leave it out.

v_call,d_call,j_call,clone_size,cdr3_nt,cdr3_aa
TRBV7-9,-,TRBJ2-7,-,TGTGCCAGCAGCTACGAGTACTACGAGCAGTACTTC,CASSYEYYEQYF
TRBV6-1,-,TRBJ1-2,-,TGTGCCAGCAGTGCCGGAACAAACTATGGCTACACCTTC,CASSAGTNYGYTF
TRBV13,TRBD1,TRBJ1-3,once,TGTGCCAGCAGCCCAAACAGGGGTCCGGGAAACACCATATATTTT,CASSPNRGPGNTIYF
TRBV28,TRBD1,TRBJ1-5,-,TGTGCCAGCCGAGGGACAGGGGAGATTCAGCCCCAGCATTTT,CASRGTGEIQPQHF
TRBV6-6,TRBD1,TRBJ1-1,-,TGTGCCAGCAGTAAACCGACAGGGAAGACTTCCGAAGCTTTCTTT,CASSKPTGKTSEAFF
TRBV11-1,-,TRBJ2-7,-,TGTGCCAGCAGCGGGGACGGGCTGGGCGAGCAGTACTTC,CASSGDGLGEQYF
TRBV7-3,-,TRBJ1-6,few,TGTGCCAGCAGCTTAGGGTCCCCTAATTCACCCCTCCACTTT,CASSLGSPNSPLHF
TRBV28,TRBD1,TRBJ2-5,-,TGTGCCAGCAGTTCTACCGGGACAGGGGGCGGGGAGACCCAGTACTTC,CASSSTGTGGGETQYF
TRBV5-1,-,TRBJ2-7,-,TGCGCCAGCAGCTTGGTTGAGGCCCGGCGGGGCTACGAGCAGTACTTC,CASSLVEARRGYEQYF
TRBV6-6,TRBD1,TRBJ1-2,-,TGTGCCAGCAGTTTCCGGGACAGTGTACCATATGGCTACACCTTC,CASSFRDSVPYGYTF
TRBV2,-,TRBJ2-1,-,TGTGCCAGCAGTGGGAGGGGGGCTAGCGGATACAATGAGCAGTTCTTC,CASSGRGASGYNEQFF
TRBV19,TRBD2,TRBJ2-3,-,TGTGCCAGTAGTAAAGCGGGACTAGCGGGGAGCACAGATACGCAGTATTTT,CASSKAGLAGSTDTQYF
TRBV5-1,TRBD1,TRBJ2-7,-,TGCGCCAGCAGCTTGACAGGGGGGACCTACGAGCAGTACTTC,CASSLTGGTYEQYF
TRBV18,-,TRBJ2-1,-,TGTGCCAGCTCACCAGACTACAATGAGCAGTTCTTC,CASSPDYNEQFF
TRBV6-5,TRBD1,TRBJ2-7,-,TGTGCCAGCATTAGGACAGGGGGCTCCTCCTACGAGCAGTACTTC,CASIRTGGSSYEQYF
TRBV5-6,TRBD2,TRBJ2-5,-,TGTGCCAGCAGCTTCGAGCGGGGGGGTGTGGAGACCCAGTACTTC,CASSFERGGVETQYF
TRBV5-6,-,TRBJ1-2,-,TGTGCCAGCAGCTCCCAGGGTTACTATGGCTACACCTTC,CASSSQGYYGYTF
TRBV11-2,TRBD2,TRBJ2-5,-,TGTGCCAGCAGGGGTAGCGGGGGTGTGGAGACCCAGTACTTC,CASRGSGGVETQYF
TRBV5-4,TRBD1,TRBJ2-7,-,TGTGCCAGCAGCAGCTGGACAGGGTACTCCGAGCAGTACTTC,CASSSWTGYSEQYF
TRBV19,-,TRBJ1-2,few,TGTGCCAGTATGCGGGACATCGGCTATGGCTACACCTTC,CASMRDIGYGYTF
TRBV18,-,TRBJ2-2,-,TGTGCCAGCTCACCAACGGGACCAGCGAACACCGGGGAGCTGTTTTTT,CASSPTGPANTGELFF
TRBV28,-,TRBJ2-5,-,TGTGCCAGCAGTTTTGGGGGGAACCAAGAGACCCAGTACTTC,CASSFGGNQETQYF
TRBV28,-,TRBJ1-2,once,TGTGCCAGCAGTTTTGAAGGGTCGGATGGCTACACCTTC,CASSFEGSDGYTF
TRBV11-3,-,TRBJ1-5,-,TGTGCCAGCAGGTTCTTGGTGGCCCAGCATTTT,CASRFLVAQHF
TRBV30,-,TRBJ1-6,-,TGTGCCTGGAGCTCCACGGGCAGGTCACCCCTCCACTTT,CAWSSTGRSPLHF
TRBV6-5,-,TRBJ1-5,-,TGTGCCAGCAGCCCGGGGGCAGGGTATCAGCCCCAGCATTTT,CASSPGAGYQPQHF
TRBV28,TRBD2,TRBJ2-1,-,TGTGCCAGCAGTCCCTGGCTGGGTCGGGGACTAGTCAATGAGCAGTTCTTC,CASSPWLGRGLVNEQFF
TRBV27,-,TRBJ1-1,-,TGTGCCAGCAGTTTAAGAGGGGTGAACACTGAAGCTTTCTTT,CASSLRGVNTEAFF